Following are 25 T cell receptor beta chains from one sample sequenced in a study of T cells after yellow fever vaccination. TCRdb reprocessed the 5' RACE reads with MiXCR, giving one entry per CDR3 protein. The data contain 600,000 to 750,000 distinct CDR3 sequences, approximately 13% of them singletons. The material was PBMCs, obtained on the day of the yellow fever booster vaccination. These receptors originate from a young man who received the YFV17D yellow fever vaccine.

V gene TRBV3-1 combines with J gene TRBJ2-2; D is uncertain. The V end was cut by 1 base, the J end by 8 bases, with 11 bases between. The germline V gene encodes CDR1 LGHDT and CDR2 YNNKEL (reference sequence). The CDR3 loop spans 14 amino acids. CDR3 residues: CASSQAVEAGELFF. The CDR3 DNA is TGTGCCAGCAGCCAAGCGGTAGAGGCGGGGGAGCTGTTTTTT.

This clonotype was detected ten times or more. The chain uses TRBV14 and TRBJ2-1, with D uncertain. Trimming cost V 0 bases and J 8 bases, with 14 bases left between them. In germline, CDR1 is SGHDN, CDR2 FVKESK. The CDR3 covers 15 residues. In DNA form, the CDR3 reads TGTGCCAGCAGCCAAGATGTGATTCGAGCCCATGAGCAGTTCTTC. Amino acid sequence: CASSQDVIRAHEQFF.

This clonotype was detected only a few times. This chain uses TRBV18 with TRBJ1-3; no clear D gene. Germline loops: CDR1 KGHSH, CDR2 LQKENI. The CDR3 is 15 residues long. The ends were cut back, 0 bases at V and 1 base at J, with 7 bases in the middle. The CDR3 DNA reads TGTGCCAGCTCACCACCATTGGATTCTGGAAACACCATATATTTT. Translation: CASSPPLDSGNTIYF.

In this sample, this clonotype turned up a few times. This rearrangement joins TRBV6-6 to TRBJ2-5; D remains unclear. Germline V CDR1 and CDR2: MNHNY, SVGAGI (reference sequence). There are 11 residues in the CDR3. Trimming took 7 bases from V and 3 from J, leaving 6 bases between them. CDR3 nucleotides: TGTGCCAGCACCCAAAAAGAGACCCAGTACTTC. The encoded protein is CASTQKETQYF.

This clonotype was seen a handful of times. V gene TRBV29-1 combines with J gene TRBJ1-1; possibly TRBD1 for D (6 bases). The CDR3 runs to 14 residues. The germline gives CDR1 SQVTM, CDR2 ANQGSEA. The germline V and J ends were trimmed by 4 bases and 6 bases, with 18 bases remaining between them. The CDR3 reads CSVAGGRGAPEAFF. CDR3 bases: TGCAGCGTTGCGGGGGGCAGAGGGGCCCCTGAAGCTTTCTTT.

The sample holds a few counts of this clonotype. V and J are TRBV12-3 or TRBV12-4 and TRBJ2-5; D is unclear. V shed 5 bases and J shed 3 bases, with 10 bases lying between them. CDR3 length equals 13 residues. The CDR3, as DNA: TGTGCCAGCAGTCGGCGGAACAAAGAGACCCAGTACTTC. Encoded protein: CASSRRNKETQYF.

The V call is TRBV4-3, the J call TRBJ2-7; 11 bases align to TRBD1. The germline CDR1 and CDR2 sequences are LGHNA and YSLEER. The V gene end was trimmed by 5 bases and the J gene end by 6 bases; junction bases not matched to a gene: 9. This CDR3 is built from 15 residues. CDR3 residues: CASSSTGQGGSEQYF. The DNA of the CDR3 is TGCGCCAGCAGCTCTACGGGACAGGGGGGATCCGAGCAGTACTTC.

The CDR3 region is CASSQDFTGAYEQYF. The DNA of the CDR3 is TGTGCCAGCAGCCAAGATTTTACAGGGGCCTACGAGCAGTACTTC. This chain joins TRBV4-2 and TRBJ2-7; 7 nucleotides align to TRBD1. CDR3 length: 15 amino acids. Germline assignment: CDR1 LGHNA and CDR2 YNFKEQ. V lost 0 bases and J lost 2; bases outside the gene matches: 4.

The J gene is TRBJ2-1, the V gene TRBV12-3 or TRBV12-4, with D possibly TRBD2 on 6 matching bases. V was cut by 6 bases and J by 5 bases, with 14 bases left in between. This CDR3 is 14 amino acids long. CDR3 nucleotide sequence: TGTGCCAGCAGGGGGGGAATGGATCACAATGAGCAGTTCTTC. Protein product: CASRGGMDHNEQFF.

This clonotype has ten or more counts. The rearrangement joins TRBV18 to TRBJ1-5, with D hard to call. V lost 2 bases, J lost 9 bases, and 8 bases lay in between. The CDR3 is 12 amino acids. Germline loops: CDR1 KGHSH, CDR2 LQKENI. The CDR3 loop is CASSPSEGPQHF. The CDR3 DNA follows: TGTGCCAGCTCACCATCCGAGGGGCCCCAGCATTTT.

This clonotype has only a few counts. This chain uses TRBV2 with TRBJ2-1; TRBD1 is a possible D gene (5 bases). The CDR3 extends over 15 amino acids. Trimming left V 5 bases short and J 2 bases short, with 13 bases between. CDR1 and CDR2 (germline): SNHLY, FYNNEI. The CDR3 DNA reads TGTGCCAGCAGTCCGAGAAGGGGCCCCTACAATGAGCAGTTCTTC. Amino acid sequence: CASSPRRGPYNEQFF.

The chain combines TRBV5-1 with TRBJ2-2; perhaps TRBD2 as D (6 bases). CDR1 and CDR2 (germline): SGHRS, YFSETQ. The CDR3 is made up of 17 amino acids. Trimming removed 1 base at V and 5 bases at J, with 18 bases between. The DNA for the CDR3 is TGCGCCAGCAGCTTGAGTATAGTTAGCGGAGGGACCGGGGAGCTGTTTTTT. Protein: CASSLSIVSGGTGELFF.

This chain connects TRBV5-6 to TRBJ1-1, with unresolved D. The length of the CDR3 is 14 residues. V lost 2 bases, J lost 1 base, and 9 bases lay in between. The germline V gene has CDR1 SGHDT and CDR2 YYEEEE. CDR3 nucleotide sequence: TGTGCCAGCAGCTTTGGGGTGAAGAACACTGAAGCTTTCTTT. This encodes CASSFGVKNTEAFF.

The J gene is TRBJ2-7, the V gene TRBV7-2, with 9 bases lining up with TRBD1. The CDR3 runs to 14 residues. CDR1 is SGHTA, CDR2 FQGNSA, per germline. With V trimmed by 1 base and J by 7 bases, 5 bases remained unmatched. CDR3 protein: CASSLGTGASEQYF. For the CDR3, the DNA is TGTGCCAGCAGCTTAGGGACAGGGGCTTCTGAGCAGTACTTC.

This clonotype was seen more than once but under ten times. The chain is built from TRBV6-5 and TRBJ1-2, with a tentative D call TRBD1 (5 bases). Germline V gene sequence: CDR1 MNHEY, CDR2 SVGAGI. CDR3 size: 16 residues. V lost 0 bases and J lost 4, with 15 bases in between. CDR3 coding DNA: TGTGCCAGCAGTTACTCGAGGGCCAGGGTCGGCTATGGCTACACCTTC. Residues: CASSYSRARVGYGYTF.

The V and J genes are TRBV20-1 and TRBJ2-5; D is unclear. Germline CDR1 DFQATT, CDR2 SNEGSKA (reference sequence). V shed 5 bases and J shed 2 bases, with 6 bases lying between them. This CDR3 spans 11 amino acids. CDR3 nucleotide sequence: TGCAGTGCTGCCAAACAAGAGACCCAGTACTTC. This encodes CSAAKQETQYF.

The V gene is TRBV19, the J gene TRBJ2-5; TRBD2 might be the D (6 bases). Germline V lookup: CDR1 LNHDA, CDR2 SQIVND (reference sequence). V gave up 3 bases and J gave up 5 bases, with 16 bases separating them. The CDR3 consists of 15 residues. CDR3 DNA: TGTGCCAGTAGTATCGGAGGGTTCCGCGGGGAGACCCAGTACTTC. Residues: CASSIGGFRGETQYF.

In this sample, this clonotype turned up a few times. This rearrangement joins TRBV11-1 to TRBJ2-1; 8 bases fit TRBD2. The CDR3 length is 20 residues. In germline, CDR1 is SGHAT, CDR2 FQDESV (reference sequence). V dropped 0 bases and J dropped 4; count of bases not matched to a gene: 17. DNA for the CDR3: TGTGCCAGCAGCTTAGCGTTGGGACTAGGCGGGAGCGGGGTTTACAATGAGCAGTTCTTC. Translated: CASSLALGLGGSGVYNEQFF.

This clonotype was seen more than once but under ten times. This rearrangement joins TRBV6-1 to TRBJ2-7; 12 bases align to TRBD1. Germline V lookup: CDR1 MNHNS, CDR2 SASEGT. CDR3 length: 18 amino acids. V lost 2 bases, J lost 1 base, and 9 bases stayed unmatched. CDR3 coding DNA: TGTGCCAGCAGTGAACGGGGACAGGGGGCGTTGGATTCCTACGAGCAGTACTTC. It yields the protein CASSERGQGALDSYEQYF.

This clonotype was recorded at least ten times. This chain joins TRBV5-1 and TRBJ2-7; 9 bases line up with TRBD1. Germline V gene lookup returns CDR1 SGHRS and CDR2 YFSETQ. The trim removed 3 bases at V and 5 bases at J, leaving 0 bases unmatched. There are 12 residues in the CDR3. In nucleotides, the CDR3 is TGCGCCAGCAGCTGGACAGGGGACGAGCAGTACTTC. Encoded protein: CASSWTGDEQYF.

This clonotype was seen a handful of times. The chain has TRBV7-2 and TRBJ2-7; tentatively, D is TRBD2 (6 bases). Germline values: CDR1 SGHTA, CDR2 FQGNSA. Between the trimmed V and J ends, which lost 2 bases and 3 bases, there was a span of 11 bases. This CDR3 has 14 residues. This CDR3 is CASSLSGLNYEQYF. CDR3 sequence (DNA): TGTGCCAGCAGCTTATCGGGACTCAACTACGAGCAGTACTTC.

DNA for the CDR3: TGTGCCAGCAGTGGTACCCAAGACGAGCAGTACTTC. Translated: CASSGTQDEQYF. This chain connects TRBV28 to TRBJ2-7, with no clear D. V lost 5 bases and J lost 5, with 10 bases in between. This CDR3 has 12 amino acids. CDR1 is MDHEN, CDR2 SYDVKM, per germline. The full variable domain, rest sourced from reference TRBV28 and TRBJ2-7, is DVKVTQSSRYLVKRTGEKVFLECVQDMDHENMFWYRQDPGLGLRLIYFSYDVKMKEKGDIPEGYSVSREKKERFSLILESASTNQTSMYLCASSGTQDEQYFGPGTRLTVT.

This clonotype was detected only once. V is TRBV7-6 and J is TRBJ2-2; D is perhaps TRBD2 (6 bases). Germline lookup yields CDR1 SGHVS and CDR2 FNYEAQ. The CDR3 contains 16 residues. V lost 2 bases and J 4 bases, leaving 14 bases between the germline ends. CDR3 region: CASSLSWGEFTGELFF. CDR3 sequence (DNA): TGTGCCAGCAGCTTAAGTTGGGGGGAGTTCACCGGGGAGCTGTTTTTT. The full variable domain, with the rest looked up from reference TRBV7-6 and TRBJ2-2, is GAGVSQSPRYKVTKRGQDVALRCDPISGHVSLYWYRQALGQGPEFLTYFNYEAQQDKSGLPNDRFSAERPEGSISTLTIQRTEQRDSAMYRCASSLSWGEFTGELFFGEGSRLTVL.

This clonotype was observed many times. The chain couples TRBV12-3 or TRBV12-4 to TRBJ2-7; 13 bases fit TRBD2. This CDR3 region has 15 residues. The trim removed 5 bases at V and 7 bases at J, leaving 8 bases unmatched. CDR3 DNA: TGTGCCAGCAGTCTACTAGCGGGAGGGCCCCCAGAGCAGTACTTC. Protein sequence: CASSLLAGGPPEQYF.

The chain carries TRBV4-3 and TRBJ1-5; TRBD1 matches 7 bases. Germline CDR1 and CDR2: LGHNA and YSLEER. V lost 0 bases, J lost 8 bases, and 13 bases stayed unmatched. The CDR3 contains 17 residues. The DNA of the CDR3 is TGCGCCAGCAGCCAAGACCGGGCAGGGGGACGAGGGGAGCCCCAGCATTTT. It is translated as CASSQDRAGGRGEPQHF.